The source of this T cell receptor beta chain is a study of T cell changes during pregnancy in multiple sclerosis. The germline V gene has CDR1 SGHTA and CDR2 FQGNSA. The V gene lost 2 bases and the J gene lost 5 bases, with 9 bases spanning the gap. This CDR3 is 13 amino acids long. The assay was immunoSEQ multiplex PCR, and TCRdb's table has in-frame clones only and misses some. The data show over 50,000 clones, around 92% seen once. The V call is TRBV7-2, the J call TRBJ2-5; TRBD1 is a possible D gene (6 bases). The sequence was obtained from a female donor with multiple sclerosis, enrolled in a pregnancy study. The sequencing used peripheral blood, collected in the first trimester of pregnancy. The CDR3 coding sequence is TGTGCCAGCAGCTTAAGGCAGGGGGAGACCCAGTACTTC. Protein product: CASSLRQGETQYF.